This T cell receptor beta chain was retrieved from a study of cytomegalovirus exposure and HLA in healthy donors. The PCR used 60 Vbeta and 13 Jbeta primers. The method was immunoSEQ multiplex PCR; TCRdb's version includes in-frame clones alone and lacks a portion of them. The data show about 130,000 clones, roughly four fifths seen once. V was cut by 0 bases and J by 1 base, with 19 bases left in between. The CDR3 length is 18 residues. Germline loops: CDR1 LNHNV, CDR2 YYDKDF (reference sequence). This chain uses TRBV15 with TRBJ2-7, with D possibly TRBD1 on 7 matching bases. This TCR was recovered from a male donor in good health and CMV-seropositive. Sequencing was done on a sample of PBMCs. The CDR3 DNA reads TGTGCCACCAGCAGAGAGAGATCGGGGGCAGGGGGTTCCTACGAGCAGTACTTC. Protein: CATSRERSGAGGSYEQYF.